The rows below give T cell receptor beta chains drawn from one sample of a study of blood T cell repertoires in COVID-19. Only in-frame clones appear in the TCRdb table, and some are missing; sequencing was by immunoSEQ multiplex PCR. The data hold 300,000 to 450,000 clones, with more than 75% observed a single time. The source material was peripheral blood. The receptors were gathered from a human donor in a cohort sampled during active COVID-19. Each CDR3 is given with its conserved first and last residue. Fields, in order: J gene, V gene, D gene, clone size, CDR3 DNA, CDR3 protein. D genes are given only for firm matches. Size values are once, few and many counts, or a class for expanded clones, and some rows have none.

j_call: TRBJ1-1
v_call: TRBV5-1
d_call: TRBD1
clone_size: few
cdr3_nt: TGCGCCAGCAGCTTGAGACAGGGGGCATGGAACACTGAAGCTTTCTTT
cdr3_aa: CASSLRQGAWNTEAFF

j_call: TRBJ1-2
v_call: TRBV28
d_call: TRBD1
clone_size: .
cdr3_nt: TGTGCCAGCAGTTTACGCCAAGGGACAGGGGCCTATGGCTACACCTTC
cdr3_aa: CASSLRQGTGAYGYTF

j_call: TRBJ1-6
v_call: TRBV10-3
d_call: TRBD1
clone_size: .
cdr3_nt: TGTGCCATCAGTCCGGGACAGGGAAGACCCCTCCACTTT
cdr3_aa: CAISPGQGRPLHF

j_call: TRBJ1-1
v_call: TRBV7-9
d_call: .
clone_size: .
cdr3_nt: TGTGCCAGCAGCTTGACAGGAAACACTGAAGCTTTCTTT
cdr3_aa: CASSLTGNTEAFF

j_call: TRBJ2-1
v_call: TRBV24-1
d_call: .
clone_size: .
cdr3_nt: TGTGCCACCAGTGACTGGTCCGAAAAGCCCTACAATGAGCAGTTCTTC
cdr3_aa: CATSDWSEKPYNEQFF

j_call: TRBJ2-7
v_call: TRBV4-2
d_call: TRBD2
clone_size: few
cdr3_nt: TGTGCCAGCAGCCAACTTGATTGGCGGGGGGTATACGAGCAGTACTTC
cdr3_aa: CASSQLDWRGVYEQYF

j_call: TRBJ1-1
v_call: TRBV28
d_call: .
clone_size: .
cdr3_nt: TGTGCCAGCAGTTTTGGCCGGGTGAACACTGAAGCTTTCTTT
cdr3_aa: CASSFGRVNTEAFF

j_call: TRBJ2-7
v_call: TRBV6-5
d_call: .
clone_size: .
cdr3_nt: TGTGCCAGCGGTCGGGATACCTACGAGCAGTACTTC
cdr3_aa: CASGRDTYEQYF

j_call: TRBJ2-2
v_call: TRBV2
d_call: TRBD2
clone_size: .
cdr3_nt: TGTGCCAGCATAGGGCCGGGGGGGGACACCGGGGAGCTGTTTTTT
cdr3_aa: CASIGPGGDTGELFF

j_call: TRBJ1-5
v_call: TRBV23-1
d_call: .
clone_size: .
cdr3_nt: TGCGCCAGCAGTCAAGAGGGGGGCGGGGGGCATCAGCCCCAGCATTTT
cdr3_aa: CASSQEGGGGHQPQHF

j_call: TRBJ2-1
v_call: TRBV6-6
d_call: TRBD1
clone_size: .
cdr3_nt: TGTGCCAGCAGACTAACCGACAGGGGTCCCTACAATGAGCAGTTCTTC
cdr3_aa: CASRLTDRGPYNEQFF

j_call: TRBJ1-1
v_call: TRBV2
d_call: .
clone_size: .
cdr3_nt: TGTGCCACCAAGACAGAGAACACTGAAGCTTTCTTT
cdr3_aa: CATKTENTEAFF